Listed here are 32 T cell receptor beta chains from one sample, sequenced in a study of cytomegalovirus exposure and HLA in healthy donors. Primers: 60 Vbeta forward and 13 Jbeta reverse. Profiling relied on immunoSEQ multiplex PCR, and the TCRdb table lists in-frame clones only, not all of them. The sample lists about 170,000 clones; approximately 88% were seen once. The sequencing sample was made of PBMCs. The receptors originated from a boy aged 2 to 10 in good health and CMV-seronegative.

The chain uses TRBV2 and TRBJ1-1, with 9 bases that match TRBD1. Trimming removed 6 bases from V and 5 bases from J; junction bases left unmatched: 7. CDR1 and CDR2 (germline): SNHLY, FYNNEI. The CDR3 is 14 amino acids. CDR3 in amino acids: CASRDGQGMTEAFF. The CDR3 nucleotides are TGTGCCAGCAGGGACGGACAGGGGATGACTGAAGCTTTCTTT.

The rearrangement joins TRBV7-2 to TRBJ2-5, with 10 bases fitting TRBD2. The V and J ends lost 1 base and 0 bases, in that order; junction bases with no gene match: 5. Germline V gene sequence: CDR1 SGHTA, CDR2 FQGNSA. This CDR3 spans 17 amino acids. The CDR3 reads CASSLVRTSGNQETQYF. The CDR3 nucleotides are TGTGCCAGCAGCTTAGTTAGGACTAGCGGAAACCAAGAGACCCAGTACTTC.

V and J are TRBV4-3 and TRBJ1-2; D is perhaps TRBD1 (5 bases). The CDR3 has 16 residues. Germline CDR1 LGHNA, CDR2 YSLEER. V lost 0 bases to trimming and J lost 7 bases, with 18 bases between them. CDR3 DNA: TGCGCCAGCAGCCAAGATCTTGTACAGGTATATTCTGGCTACACCTTC. Translating gives CASSQDLVQVYSGYTF.

The chain carries TRBV30 and TRBJ1-2, with D possibly matching TRBD1 (5 bases). Germline V gene lookup returns CDR1 GTSNPN and CDR2 SVGIG (reference sequence). The V end lost 0 bases, the J end lost 8 bases, and 19 bases lay between the germline ends. This CDR3 contains 15 residues. The CDR3 DNA sequence: TGTGCCTGGAGTGTACTTGGGGCCGCCGGCTCAGGCTACACCTTC. Its translation is CAWSVLGAAGSGYTF.

The rearrangement joins TRBV6-6 to TRBJ2-1; the match to TRBD2 covers 11 bases. Germline assignment: CDR1 MNHNY and CDR2 SVGAGI (reference sequence). The length of the CDR3 is 15 residues. V shed 8 bases, J shed 7 bases, and the junction held 10 bases outside the gene matches. The CDR3 nucleotides read TGTGCCAGCGAAAATAGCGGGAGGGCACGGAATGAGCAGTTCTTC. Its translation: CASENSGRARNEQFF.

The chain couples TRBV5-1 to TRBJ2-5; 7 nucleotides match TRBD2. The germline CDR1 and CDR2 sequences are SGHRS and YFSETQ. With 0 bases clipped from V and 2 bases from J, the junction kept 10 bases outside the gene matches. The CDR3 covers 17 residues. CDR3 sequence: CASSLVLRELGQETQYF. Here the CDR3 DNA reads TGCGCCAGCAGCTTGGTCTTGCGGGAGCTGGGTCAAGAGACCCAGTACTTC.

This rearrangement joins TRBV10-3 to TRBJ1-6; D is uncertain. From germline, CDR1 is ENHRY and CDR2 SYGVKD. This CDR3 comprises 15 residues. Trimming removed 0 bases from V and 8 bases from J, with 11 bases in between. The CDR3 DNA sequence: TGTGCCATCAGTGAGTCGTCCAGCGGCGATTCACCCCTCCACTTT. Translated, it gives CAISESSSGDSPLHF.

This chain uses TRBV5-1 with TRBJ1-2; TRBD1 matches 8 bases. The CDR3 is made up of 14 amino acids. Germline V gene data show CDR1 as SGHRS and CDR2 as YFSETQ. Trimming cost V 4 bases and J 9 bases; bases outside gene matches: 11. Here the CDR3 DNA reads TGCGCCAGCAGCACGCAAGGGACAGGATCGAGCTACACCTTC. Residues: CASSTQGTGSSYTF. The whole variable domain, remainder taken from reference TRBV5-1 and TRBJ1-2, is KAGVTQTPRYLIKTRGQQVTLSCSPISGHRSVSWYQQTPGQGLQFLFEYFSETQRNKGNFPGRFSGRQFSNSRSEMNVSTLELGDSALYLCASSTQGTGSSYTFGSGTRLTVV.

The CDR3 protein is CASSPGSDRTYGYTF. CDR3 coding DNA: TGTGCCAGCAGCCCCGGAAGCGACAGGACCTATGGCTACACCTTC. This chain connects TRBV7-2 to TRBJ1-2, with a weak D call TRBD1 (6 bases). V lost 5 bases, J lost 4 bases, and 17 bases lay in between. CDR1 and CDR2 (germline): SGHTA, FQGNSA. The CDR3 covers 15 residues.

The DNA for the CDR3 is TGTGCCAGCAGTCCAAACAATGAGCAGTTCTTC. Protein sequence: CASSPNNEQFF. The rearrangement uses TRBV28 and TRBJ2-1; no definite D call. Per the germline V gene, CDR1 is MDHEN and CDR2 is SYDVKM. The V end lost 5 bases, the J end lost 5 bases, and 4 bases lay between the germline ends. This CDR3 is built from 11 residues.

CDR3 region: CASSRRISYNEQFF. In DNA, the CDR3 is TGCGCCAGCAGCCGGCGGATCTCCTACAATGAGCAGTTCTTC. This chain uses TRBV4-1 with TRBJ2-1, with D hard to call. Trimming took 4 bases from V and 0 from J, leaving 7 bases between them. CDR1 MGHRA and CDR2 YSYEKL come from the germline V gene. The CDR3 contains 14 residues.

This chain joins TRBV4-2 and TRBJ2-3; 10 bases fit TRBD2. V lost 3 bases, J lost 0 bases, and 3 bases stayed unmatched. The CDR3 loop spans 16 amino acids. CDR1 is LGHNA, CDR2 YNFKEQ, per germline. The chain's CDR3 is CASSQGTSVSTDTQYF. As DNA, the CDR3 is TGTGCCAGCAGCCAGGGGACTAGCGTTAGCACAGATACGCAGTATTTT.

The chain joins TRBV15 to TRBJ1-1; D ambiguous. The germline V and J ends were trimmed by 1 base and 9 bases, with 12 bases remaining between them. Germline V lookup: CDR1 LNHNV, CDR2 YYDKDF (reference sequence). CDR3 size: 13 residues. CDR3 coding DNA: TGTGCCACCAGCAGAGGCGGAGGCGGGAAAGCTTTCTTT. Translating gives CATSRGGGGKAFF.

This clone was observed once. The V call is TRBV27, the J call TRBJ2-1; D remains ambiguous. V lost 8 bases to trimming and J lost 10 bases, with 3 bases between them. CDR1 is MNHEY and CDR2 is SMNVEV in the germline V gene (reference sequence). This CDR3 is built from 8 residues. CDR3 in DNA: TGTGCCAGCGAGGAGCAGTTCTTC. Its protein is CASEEQFF.

This clone was detected once. The chain couples TRBV29-1 to TRBJ2-2; 8 bases are shared with TRBD2. Germline lookup yields CDR1 SQVTM and CDR2 ANQGSEA. Trimming removed 3 bases from V and 6 bases from J; junction bases left unmatched: 6. The CDR3 is made up of 14 amino acids. CDR3 sequence: CSVEGLGSPGELFF. The CDR3 DNA sequence: TGCAGCGTTGAGGGACTAGGATCTCCCGGGGAGCTGTTTTTT.

The V call is TRBV27, the J call TRBJ2-5, with 10 bases that match TRBD2. With 5 bases clipped from V and 1 base from J, the junction kept 7 bases outside the gene matches. The germline V gene has CDR1 MNHEY and CDR2 SMNVEV (reference sequence). The CDR3 spans 16 residues. CDR3: CASSRLLAGFQETQYF. In DNA form, the CDR3 reads TGTGCCAGCAGTAGGCTACTAGCGGGATTCCAAGAGACCCAGTACTTC.

This clone was recorded a few times. The chain is built from TRBV14 and TRBJ1-2, with no clear D. Per the germline V gene, CDR1 is SGHDN and CDR2 is FVKESK. This CDR3 is 13 amino acids long. V was clipped by 4 bases and J by 2 bases, with 8 bases between them. The DNA of the CDR3 is TGTGCCAGCAGCCCGGTCCTAAACTATGGCTACACCTTC. It codes for CASSPVLNYGYTF.

This sequence joins TRBV7-2 and TRBJ2-5, with 13 bases lining up with TRBD2. The CDR3 extends over 16 amino acids. Per the germline V gene, CDR1 is SGHTA and CDR2 is FQGNSA. Trimming took 0 bases from V and 2 from J; bases not matched to a gene: 0. CDR3 in DNA: TGTGCCAGCAGCTTAGCGGGACTAGCGGGGCAAGAGACCCAGTACTTC. Translated: CASSLAGLAGQETQYF.

The chain carries TRBV6-1 and TRBJ2-1; 8 bases align to TRBD2. Germline CDR1 MNHNS, CDR2 SASEGT. The CDR3 is made up of 14 amino acids. V dropped 6 bases and J dropped 6; count of bases not matched to a gene: 7. The CDR3 is CASRPREGVNEQFF. The CDR3 DNA reads TGTGCCAGCAGACCCCGGGAGGGGGTCAATGAGCAGTTCTTC.

This chain uses TRBV29-1 with TRBJ1-4, with a weak D call TRBD1 (5 bases). The CDR3 runs 14 residues. V was clipped by 7 bases and J by 0 bases, with 12 bases between them. Germline V gene sequence: CDR1 SQVTM, CDR2 ANQGSEA. The CDR3 is CSAIDSPTNEKLFF. The CDR3 region has the DNA TGCAGCGCCATAGACAGCCCAACTAATGAAAAACTGTTTTTT.

This sequence joins TRBV15 and TRBJ2-1; D might be TRBD1 (5 bases). The CDR3 spans 16 residues. The V and J ends lost 3 bases and 2 bases respectively, with 14 bases between them. Per the germline V gene, CDR1 is LNHNV and CDR2 is YYDKDF (reference sequence). CDR3 DNA: TGTGCCACCAGCAGTAGCCTCAGGGAAACCTACAATGAGCAGTTCTTC. Translating it yields CATSSSLRETYNEQFF.

This sequence joins TRBV6-5 and TRBJ2-1, with 11 bases lining up with TRBD1. The J segment lost 6 bases and the V segment lost 6 bases, leaving 4 bases of the junction unmatched. The CDR3 length is 14 residues. Germline V gene sequence: CDR1 MNHEY, CDR2 SVGAGI. The CDR3 nucleotides read TGTGCCAGCAGCCGGGACAGGGGGTTCAATGAGCAGTTCTTC. Protein product: CASSRDRGFNEQFF.

The DNA for the CDR3 is TGTGCCAGCAGCTTAAGTGCGGGTAAGGGCGACGGGACACCCCACGAGCAGTACTTC. Its protein product is CASSLSAGKGDGTPHEQYF. The chain recombines TRBV7-9 with TRBJ2-7; perhaps TRBD1 as D (6 bases). The germline CDR1 and CDR2 sequences are SEHNR and FQNEAQ (reference sequence). Trimming pared 2 bases from V and 5 bases from J, leaving 28 bases between. The CDR3 runs 19 residues. Together with reference TRBV7-9 and TRBJ2-7, the CDR3 gives the full variable domain: DTGVSQNPRHKITKRGQNVTFRCDPISEHNRLYWYRQTLGQGPEFLTYFQNEAQLEKSRLLSDRFSAERPKGSFSTLEIQRTEQGDSAMYLCASSLSAGKGDGTPHEQYFGPGTRLTVT.

This chain joins TRBV4-1 and TRBJ2-7; no firm D call. The ends were cut back, 0 bases at V and 5 bases at J, with 11 bases in the middle. The CDR3 is made up of 14 amino acids. Per the germline V gene, CDR1 is MGHRA and CDR2 is YSYEKL. CDR3: CASSQEAGTNEQYV. The CDR3 region has the DNA TGCGCCAGCAGCCAAGAAGCAGGTACAAACGAGCAGTACGTC.

The V call is TRBV10-2, the J call TRBJ1-1; no firm D call. This CDR3 is 13 amino acids long. The V gene lost 8 bases and the J gene lost 5 bases, with 15 bases spanning the gap. Germline lookup yields CDR1 WSHSY and CDR2 SAAADI. CDR3: CASRQGRGTEAFF. CDR3 DNA: TGCGCCAGCCGCCAAGGGAGAGGAACTGAAGCTTTCTTT.

The chain joins TRBV30 to TRBJ2-1; 10 bases are a match to TRBD2. The trim removed 8 bases at V and 3 bases at J, leaving 4 bases unmatched. CDR3 length: 13 amino acids. The germline V gene has CDR1 GTSNPN and CDR2 SVGIG (reference sequence). CDR3 loop: CAGEREGYNEQFF. For the CDR3, the DNA is TGTGCCGGTGAGCGGGAGGGCTACAATGAGCAGTTCTTC.

The V and J genes are TRBV7-6 and TRBJ2-1, with 9 positions matching TRBD2. The germline V gene has CDR1 SGHVS and CDR2 FNYEAQ. J was trimmed by 8 bases and V by 2 bases; bases with no gene match: 7. The CDR3 runs to 15 residues. The CDR3 DNA is TGTGCCAGCAGCTTATGGCTAGCGGGAAGAGATGAGCAGTTCTTC. It is translated as CASSLWLAGRDEQFF.

This rearrangement joins TRBV6-6 to TRBJ2-3; 12 bases are a match to TRBD2. CDR1 and CDR2 (germline): MNHNY, SVGAGI (reference sequence). Trimming cost V 8 bases and J 8 bases; bases outside gene matches: 8. The CDR3 has 14 residues. The CDR3 region is CASVGLAGFGTQYF. The CDR3 DNA is TGTGCCAGCGTCGGACTAGCGGGATTTGGTACGCAGTATTTT.

This sequence joins TRBV5-8 and TRBJ2-3; no reliable D call. Between the trimmed V and J ends, which lost 6 bases and 0 bases, there was a span of 5 bases. CDR1 and CDR2 (germline): SGHTS, YDEGEE. The CDR3 has 12 amino acids. The CDR3 region is CASTHSTDTQYF. The CDR3 DNA sequence: TGTGCCAGCACCCATAGCACAGATACGCAGTATTTT.

This clone has only one observation. The chain uses TRBV9 and TRBJ2-1, with 9 bases that match TRBD2. Germline CDR1 reads SGDLS; CDR2 reads YYNGEE. The V segment lost 1 base and the J segment 3 bases; nucleotides outside the gene matches: 8. The CDR3 totals 17 residues. CDR3 sequence: CASSVRIAGDYYNEQFF. CDR3 coding DNA: TGTGCCAGCAGCGTAAGAATAGCGGGAGACTACTACAATGAGCAGTTCTTC.

This chain links TRBV2 with TRBJ2-5; perhaps TRBD1 as D (5 bases). Germline V gene sequence: CDR1 SNHLY, CDR2 FYNNEI. V shed 8 bases and J shed 5 bases, with 12 bases lying between them. The length of the CDR3 is 12 residues. The CDR3 region is CASVSGFETQYF. In DNA, the CDR3 is TGTGCCAGCGTTTCAGGGTTCGAGACCCAGTACTTC.

V gene TRBV13 combines with J gene TRBJ2-2; 11 nucleotides align to TRBD1. The CDR3 extends over 15 amino acids. Germline values: CDR1 PRHDT, CDR2 FYEKMQ (reference sequence). Trimming took 4 bases from V and 7 from J; bases not matched to a gene: 5. The CDR3 loop reads CASSSWTGGFGELFF. In nucleotides, the CDR3 is TGTGCCAGCAGCTCGTGGACAGGGGGCTTCGGGGAGCTGTTTTTT.